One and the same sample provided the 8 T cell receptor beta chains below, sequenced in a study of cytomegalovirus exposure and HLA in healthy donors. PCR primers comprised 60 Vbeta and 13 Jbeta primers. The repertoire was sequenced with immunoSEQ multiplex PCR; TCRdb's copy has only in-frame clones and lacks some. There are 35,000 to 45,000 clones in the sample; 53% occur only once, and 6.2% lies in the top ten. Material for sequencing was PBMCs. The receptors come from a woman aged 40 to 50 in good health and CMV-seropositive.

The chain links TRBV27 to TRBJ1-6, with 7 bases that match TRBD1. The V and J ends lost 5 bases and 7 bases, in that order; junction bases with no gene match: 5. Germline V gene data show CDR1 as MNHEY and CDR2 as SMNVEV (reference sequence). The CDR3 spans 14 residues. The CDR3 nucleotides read TGTGCCAGCAGTGTGACAGGGATAAATTCACCCCTCCACTTT. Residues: CASSVTGINSPLHF.

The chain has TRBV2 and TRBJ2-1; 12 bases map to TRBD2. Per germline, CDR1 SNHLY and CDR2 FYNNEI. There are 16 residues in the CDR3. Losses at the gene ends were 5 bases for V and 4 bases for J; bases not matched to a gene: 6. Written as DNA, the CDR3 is TGTGCCAGCAGTAAAGGGACTAGCGGGCGGTACAATGAGCAGTTCTTC. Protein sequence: CASSKGTSGRYNEQFF.

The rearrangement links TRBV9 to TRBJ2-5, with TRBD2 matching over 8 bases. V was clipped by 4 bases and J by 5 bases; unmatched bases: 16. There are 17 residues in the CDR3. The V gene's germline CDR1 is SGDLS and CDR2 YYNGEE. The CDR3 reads CASSRVGVAGIWETQYF. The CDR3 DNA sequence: TGTGCCAGCAGCCGCGTCGGGGTAGCGGGGATCTGGGAGACCCAGTACTTC.

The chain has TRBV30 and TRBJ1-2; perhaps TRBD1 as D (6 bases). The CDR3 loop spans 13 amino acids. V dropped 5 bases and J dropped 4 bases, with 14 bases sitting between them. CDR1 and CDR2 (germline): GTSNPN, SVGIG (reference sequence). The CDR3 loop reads CAWGTQGFYGYTF. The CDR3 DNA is TGTGCCTGGGGTACACAGGGCTTCTATGGCTACACCTTC.

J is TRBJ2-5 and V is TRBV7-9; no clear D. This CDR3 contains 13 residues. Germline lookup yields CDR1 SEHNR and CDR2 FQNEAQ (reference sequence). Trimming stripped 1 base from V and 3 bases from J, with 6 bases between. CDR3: CASSLVVEETQYF. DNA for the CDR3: TGTGCCAGCAGCTTAGTGGTAGAAGAGACCCAGTACTTC.

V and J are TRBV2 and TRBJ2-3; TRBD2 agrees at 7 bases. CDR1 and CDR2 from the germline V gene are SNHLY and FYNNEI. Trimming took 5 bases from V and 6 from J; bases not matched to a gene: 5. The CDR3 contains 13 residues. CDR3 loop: CASSPGLVDTQYF. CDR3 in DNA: TGTGCCAGCAGTCCCGGACTAGTCGATACGCAGTATTTT.

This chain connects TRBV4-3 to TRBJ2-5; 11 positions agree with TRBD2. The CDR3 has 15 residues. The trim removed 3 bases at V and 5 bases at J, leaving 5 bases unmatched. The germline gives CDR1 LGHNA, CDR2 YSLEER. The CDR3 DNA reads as TGCGCCAGCAGCCAGATAGCGGGGGGGCTTGAGACCCAGTACTTC. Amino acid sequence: CASSQIAGGLETQYF.

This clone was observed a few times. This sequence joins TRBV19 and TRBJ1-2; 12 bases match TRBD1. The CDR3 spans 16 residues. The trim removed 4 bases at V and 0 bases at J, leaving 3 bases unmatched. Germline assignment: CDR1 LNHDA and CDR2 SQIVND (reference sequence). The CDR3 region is CASSTGQGATNYGYTF. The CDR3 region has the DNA TGTGCCAGTAGTACGGGACAGGGGGCGACTAACTATGGCTACACCTTC.